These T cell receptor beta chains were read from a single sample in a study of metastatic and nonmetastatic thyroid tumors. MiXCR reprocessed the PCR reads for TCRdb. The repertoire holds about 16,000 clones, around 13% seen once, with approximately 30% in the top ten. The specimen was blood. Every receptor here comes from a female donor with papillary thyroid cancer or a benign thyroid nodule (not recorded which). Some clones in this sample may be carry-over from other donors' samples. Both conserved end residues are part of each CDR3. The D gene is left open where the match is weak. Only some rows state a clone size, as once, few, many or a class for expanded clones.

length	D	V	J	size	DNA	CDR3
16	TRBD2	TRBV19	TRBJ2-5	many	TGTGCCAGTAGTATTAAGCGGGGGAAACTACAAGAGACCCAGTACTTC	CASSIKRGKLQETQYF
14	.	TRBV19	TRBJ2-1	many	TGTGCCAGTAGCCCGGCGGGTGGCACGGATGAGCAGTTCTTC	CASSPAGGTDEQFF
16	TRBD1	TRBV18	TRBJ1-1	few	TGTGCCAGCTCACGATGGACAGGGGGCTCGAACACTGAAGCTTTCTTT	CASSRWTGGSNTEAFF
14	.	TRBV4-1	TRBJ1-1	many	TGCGCCAGCAGCCAAGTCCTCGGGAACACTGAAGCTTTCTTT	CASSQVLGNTEAFF
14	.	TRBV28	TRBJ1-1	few	TGTGCCAGCAGCCTCGCGGGGGGCTCGGGTGAAGCTTTCTTT	CASSLAGGSGEAFF
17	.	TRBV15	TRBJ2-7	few	TGTGCCACCAGCAGAGAGGACGGCCCGGTTATTGGGGGGGAGCAGTACTTC	CATSREDGPVIGGEQYF
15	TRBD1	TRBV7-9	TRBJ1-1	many	TGTGCCAGCAGCTTCCGGACAGGTTGGGGAACTGAAGCTTTCTTT	CASSFRTGWGTEAFF
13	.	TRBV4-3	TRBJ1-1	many	TGCGCCAGCAGCCTCGACAGGAACACTGAAGCTTTCTTT	CASSLDRNTEAFF
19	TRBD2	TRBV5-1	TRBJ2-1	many	TGCGCCAGCAGCTTGGATCCCTCAAGGAGCGGGAGGGCCATGAATGAGCAGTTCTTC	CASSLDPSRSGRAMNEQFF
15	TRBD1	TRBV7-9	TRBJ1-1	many	TGTGCCAGCAGCCCGACAGGGGCCATCCCCTTTGAAGCTTTCTTT	CASSPTGAIPFEAFF
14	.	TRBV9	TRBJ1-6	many	TGTGCCAGCAGCGTAGAGAGGGAGAATTCACCCCTCCACTTT	CASSVERENSPLHF
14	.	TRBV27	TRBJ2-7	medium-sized	TGTGCCAGCAGTCCGTGGGACAACCACTACGAGCAGTACTTC	CASSPWDNHYEQYF
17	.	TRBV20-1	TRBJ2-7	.	TGCAGTGCTAGAGTTCTAGCGGACAGCCCTTCCCCCTACGAGCAGTATTTC	CSARVLADSPSPYEQYF
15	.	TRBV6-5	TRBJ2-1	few	TGCGCCAGCAGTACTGTCGCGGGGACCTACAATGAGCAGTTCTTC	CASSTVAGTYNEQFF
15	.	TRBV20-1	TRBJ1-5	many	TGCAGTGCTGGGCCCGGTGGTGGGGACAATCAGCCCCAGCATTTT	CSAGPGGGDNQPQHF
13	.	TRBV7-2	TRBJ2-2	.	TGTGCCAGCAGCTTGTCCACCCCCGGGGATCTGTTTTTC	CASSLSTPGDLFF
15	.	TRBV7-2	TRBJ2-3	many	TGTGCCAGCAGCTTAGGGTACGGATCTACAGATACGCAGTATTTT	CASSLGYGSTDTQYF
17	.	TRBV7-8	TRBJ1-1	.	TGTGCCAGCAGCTTAGAGGGCCTGGAAGGCGGGAACGCTGAAGCTTTCTTT	CASSLEGLEGGNAEAFF
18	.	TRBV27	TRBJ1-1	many	TGTGCCAGCAGTTTATCGAGCCGAGGGGAAGCCATGAACACTGAAGCTTTCTTT	CASSLSSRGEAMNTEAFF
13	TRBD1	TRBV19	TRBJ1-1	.	TGCGCCAGTTCTGGCAGGGGGCTGACTGAAGCTTGCTTT	CASSGRGLTEACF
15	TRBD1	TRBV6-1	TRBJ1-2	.	TGTGCCAGCAGTGAAGAGGGACAGGGGAGATATGGCTACACCTTC	CASSEEGQGRYGYTF
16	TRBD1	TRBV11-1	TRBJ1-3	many	TGTGCCAGCAGCTCTTGGACAGGAACCTCTGGAAACACCATATATTTT	CASSSWTGTSGNTIYF
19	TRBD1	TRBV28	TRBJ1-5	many	TGTGCCAGCAGTCCATCTCAGGGGGCGCAATTTTGGGGCAATCAGCCCCAGCATTTT	CASSPSQGAQFWGNQPQHF
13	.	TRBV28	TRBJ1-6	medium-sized	TGTGCCAGCAGTTTAACAGATAATTCACCCCTCCACTTT	CASSLTDNSPLHF
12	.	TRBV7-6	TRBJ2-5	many	TGTGCCAGCAGCTTAGGTCCAGAGACCCAGTACTTC	CASSLGPETQYF
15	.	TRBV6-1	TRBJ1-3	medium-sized	TGTGCCAGCAGCCCGGGACGGCGCTCTGGAAACACCATATATTTT	CASSPGRRSGNTIYF
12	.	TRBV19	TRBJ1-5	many	TGTGCCAGTTTTGATAAAAATCAGCCCCAGCATTTT	CASFDKNQPQHF
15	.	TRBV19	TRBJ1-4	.	TGTGCCAGTATTATCGGGGGGCTGGCTAATGAAAAACTGTTTTTT	CASIIGGLANEKLFF
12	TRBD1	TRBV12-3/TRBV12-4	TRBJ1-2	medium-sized	TGTGCCAGCAGAAGACAGGGGTTTGGCTACACCTTC	CASRRQGFGYTF
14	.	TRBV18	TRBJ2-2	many	TGTGCCAGCTCAAAGGATCGTGCAACCGGGGAGCTGTTTTTT	CASSKDRATGELFF
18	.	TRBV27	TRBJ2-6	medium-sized	TGTGCCAGCGGTACCGGGGGGCGTCCCATTTCTGGGGCCAACGTCCTGACTTTC	CASGTGGRPISGANVLTF
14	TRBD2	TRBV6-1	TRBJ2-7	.	TGTGCCATCAGCCTATCGGGGGGAAACTACGAGCAGTACTTC	CAISLSGGNYEQYF
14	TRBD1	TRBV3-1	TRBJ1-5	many	TGTGCCAGCAGCACTGGGACAGGGAGTCAGCCCCAGCATTTT	CASSTGTGSQPQHF
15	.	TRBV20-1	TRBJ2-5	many	TGCAGTGCTAGAGTCGGAGGGGGTGCTTTAGAGACCCAGTACTTC	CSARVGGGALETQYF
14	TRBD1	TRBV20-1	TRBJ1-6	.	TGCAGTGCTGGGGCGACAGGGCCAGATTCACCCCTCCACTTT	CSAGATGPDSPLHF
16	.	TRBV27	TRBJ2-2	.	TGTTCCAGCCGCAGTAGAGGGTGGTCCGGTGGCGGGGAGCTGTTTTTT	CSSRSRGWSGGGELFF
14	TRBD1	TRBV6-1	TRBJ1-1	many	TGTGCCAGCAATAACAGGGGGATCAACACTGAAGCTTTCTTT	CASNNRGINTEAFF
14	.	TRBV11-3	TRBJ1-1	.	TGTGCCAGCAGCCCATCCGTCGGGGGTCAGGGGGCTTTCTTT	CASSPSVGGQGAFF
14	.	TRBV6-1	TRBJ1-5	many	TGTGCCAGCAGGTTATACAGGGACAATCAGCCCCAGCATTTT	CASRLYRDNQPQHF
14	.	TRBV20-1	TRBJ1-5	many	TGCAGTGCTTCGCTTGGACAGCCAAATCAGCCCCAGCATTTT	CSASLGQPNQPQHF